Presented here are 20 T cell receptor beta chains from one specimen sequenced in a study of blood T cell repertoires in COVID-19. Data came from immunoSEQ multiplex PCR; TCRdb stores just in-frame clones and leaves some out. The data hold some 150,000 clones, with about 85% observed a single time. Material for sequencing was peripheral blood. The source of these receptors is a woman between 35 and 50 years old with active or convalescent COVID-19.

The rearrangement links TRBV19 to TRBJ1-1; the D is unclear. The length of the CDR3 is 13 residues. Germline loops: CDR1 LNHDA, CDR2 SQIVND (reference sequence). Trimming stripped 5 bases from V and 3 bases from J, with 10 bases between. The CDR3 DNA reads TGTGCCAGTAGTTTCCGTGTGTACACTGAAGCTTTCTTT. Protein product: CASSFRVYTEAFF.

V gene TRBV3-1 (or the pseudogene TRBV3-2) combines with J gene TRBJ2-7; TRBD2 aligns across 8 bases. The trim removed 1 base at V and 3 bases at J, leaving 5 bases unmatched. Germline V lookup: CDR1 LGHDT, CDR2 YNNKEL (reference sequence). The CDR3 contains 15 residues. For the CDR3, the DNA is TGTGCCAGCAGCCAAGGTAGCGGGAACAGCTACGAGCAGTACTTC. Protein: CASSQGSGNSYEQYF.

This chain joins TRBV7-2 and TRBJ2-2; 8 nucleotides align to TRBD2. The CDR3 is 17 residues long. Germline V gene data show CDR1 as SGHTA and CDR2 as FQGNSA. V gave up 1 base and J gave up 6 bases; unmatched junction bases: 10. The DNA for the CDR3 is TGTGCCAGCAGCTTAGGGATCCGAGCGGGAGATGCCGGGGAGCTGTTTTTT. Translation gives CASSLGIRAGDAGELFF.

The chain couples TRBV10-1 to TRBJ2-1; a weak D match, TRBD1 (5 bases). V was cut by 3 bases and J by 6 bases, with 9 bases left in between. Germline V gene lookup returns CDR1 WNHNN and CDR2 SYGVQD (reference sequence). The CDR3 sequence is 13 residues long. CDR3 DNA: TGCGCCAGCAGTGATGTAACAGGCAATGAGCAGTTCTTC. Its translation: CASSDVTGNEQFF.

This clone occurred once. This chain uses TRBV2 with TRBJ2-1; D unclear. Germline assignment: CDR1 SNHLY and CDR2 FYNNEI. The V end lost 4 bases, the J end lost 6 bases, and 10 bases lay between the germline ends. The CDR3 spans 13 residues. The CDR3 DNA reads TGTGCCAGCAGTGGGCTCCTTTCCAATGAGCAGTTCTTC. It encodes CASSGLLSNEQFF.

This chain connects TRBV30 to TRBJ2-7; 8 nucleotides align to TRBD1. CDR3 length: 13 amino acids. V was clipped by 1 base and J by 3 bases; unmatched bases: 2. Germline CDR1 is GTSNPN and CDR2 is SVGIG (reference sequence). The CDR3 region has the DNA TGTGCCTGGAGTGCAGGGACAGGCTACGAGCAGTACTTC. This translates into CAWSAGTGYEQYF.

V is TRBV4-3 and J is TRBJ1-4; D is ambiguous. The germline V gene encodes CDR1 LGHNA and CDR2 YSLEER. Between the trimmed V and J ends, which lost 0 bases and 13 bases, there was a span of 15 bases. The CDR3 is made up of 14 amino acids. CDR3 DNA sequence: TGCGCCAGCAGCCAAGAAGATCAGGAGGGTGCACTGTTTTTT. Amino acid sequence: CASSQEDQEGALFF.

This chain links TRBV6-2 or TRBV6-3 with TRBJ2-5; TRBD1 agrees at 8 bases. The length of the CDR3 is 13 residues. V lost 5 bases to trimming and J lost 7 bases; unmatched junction nucleotides: 6. Germline values: CDR1 MNHEY, CDR2 SVGEGT. The CDR3: CASSAQGAGTQYF. The CDR3, as DNA: TGTGCCAGCAGTGCCCAGGGGGCAGGGACCCAGTACTTC.

The J gene is TRBJ2-3, the V gene TRBV15; 7 positions match TRBD1. After removal of 3 bases from V and 4 bases from J, the junction contained 4 bases not matched to a gene. This CDR3 is built from 14 residues. Per the germline V gene, CDR1 is LNHNV and CDR2 is YYDKDF (reference sequence). The CDR3 reads CATSSSQGADTQYF. The CDR3 bases are TGTGCCACCAGCAGTTCTCAGGGGGCAGATACGCAGTATTTT.

The J gene is TRBJ1-5, the V gene TRBV28; D ambiguous. CDR3 length: 14 residues. Between the trimmed V and J ends, which lost 6 bases and 2 bases, there was a span of 11 bases. Germline V gene lookup returns CDR1 MDHEN and CDR2 SYDVKM. CDR3 residues: CASSRHSGNQPQHF. The CDR3 region has the DNA TGTGCCAGCAGCAGACATTCGGGCAATCAGCCCCAGCATTTT.

For the CDR3, the DNA is TGTGCCAGTAGTAAAGGGCAGGGCTGGGCCTACGAGCAGTACTTC. Its protein is CASSKGQGWAYEQYF. The chain employs TRBV19 and TRBJ2-7; a possible D gene is TRBD1 (5 bases). CDR1 is LNHDA, CDR2 SQIVND, per germline (reference sequence). The CDR3 contains 15 residues. Between the trimmed V and J ends, which lost 4 bases and 2 bases, there was a span of 15 bases.

This sequence joins TRBV10-3 and TRBJ2-5, with TRBD2 matching over 10 bases. Looked up from germline, CDR1 is ENHRY and CDR2 is SYGVKD. Trimming took 1 base from V and 5 from J; bases not matched to a gene: 10. The CDR3 runs 17 residues. The CDR3 sequence: CAISEFPSGGVKETQYF. CDR3 nucleotide sequence: TGTGCCATCAGTGAGTTTCCTAGCGGGGGTGTAAAGGAGACCCAGTACTTC.

This chain links TRBV2 with TRBJ2-4; D perhaps matches TRBD1 (6 bases). The CDR3 has 16 residues. V dropped 6 bases and J dropped 0 bases, with 15 bases sitting between them. CDR1 is SNHLY and CDR2 is FYNNEI in the germline V gene. CDR3 loop: CASSQGQTLAKNIQYF. In DNA form, the CDR3 reads TGTGCCAGCAGCCAAGGACAGACCCTAGCCAAAAACATTCAGTACTTC.

The V and J genes are TRBV7-9 and TRBJ2-7; 11 bases line up with TRBD1. Germline-derived CDR1 and CDR2 are SEHNR and FQNEAQ (reference sequence). The CDR3 sequence is 16 residues long. With 5 bases clipped from V and 2 bases from J, the junction kept 8 bases outside the gene matches. The CDR3 sequence: CASSTTGGQGAYEQYF. As DNA, the CDR3 is TGTGCCAGCAGCACAACAGGGGGACAGGGGGCCTACGAGCAGTACTTC.

The chain has TRBV5-4 and TRBJ1-2; D ambiguous. This CDR3 contains 17 residues. Trimming cost V 0 bases and J 2 bases, with 17 bases left between them. Looked up from germline, CDR1 is SGHNT and CDR2 is YYREEE (reference sequence). The CDR3, as DNA: TGTGCCAGCAGCTTGGGGTCTTCGCGAGTGAACAACTATGGCTACACCTTC. Encoded protein: CASSLGSSRVNNYGYTF.

The chain links TRBV5-8 to TRBJ1-2; no definite D call. V was clipped by 0 bases and J by 4 bases, with 16 bases between them. From germline, CDR1 is SGHTS and CDR2 YDEGEE. This CDR3 is 16 amino acids long. CDR3 DNA sequence: TGTGCCAGCAGCTTGGTAGGTTCAGAGGGAGTCTATGGCTACACCTTC. Translation gives CASSLVGSEGVYGYTF.

The genes are TRBV4-3 and TRBJ1-1; 9 nucleotides line up with TRBD1. This CDR3 has 19 amino acids. With 0 bases clipped from V and 7 bases from J, the junction kept 18 bases outside the gene matches. Germline loops: CDR1 LGHNA, CDR2 YSLEER. The CDR3 protein is CASSQDRGQGRMSDDEAFF. Written as DNA, the CDR3 is TGCGCCAGCAGCCAAGACCGGGGACAGGGTAGAATGTCAGACGATGAAGCTTTCTTT.

The chain links TRBV7-2 to TRBJ2-1; 8 bases are shared with TRBD2. Trimming cost V 3 bases and J 0 bases; bases outside gene matches: 4. CDR3 size: 16 residues. Germline V lookup: CDR1 SGHTA, CDR2 FQGNSA. The CDR3 bases are TGTGCCAGCAGCTTCGGGGGGGGCTTCTCCTACAATGAGCAGTTCTTC. Translation: CASSFGGGFSYNEQFF. Full variable domain (remainder filled in from reference TRBV7-2 and TRBJ2-1): GAGVSQSPSNKVTEKGKDVELRCDPISGHTALYWYRQSLGQGLEFLIYFQGNSAPDKSGLPSDRFSAERTGGSVSTLTIQRTQQEDSAVYLCASSFGGGFSYNEQFFGPGTRLTVL.

V usage is TRBV19 and J usage is TRBJ2-7; no clear D gene. The CDR3 contains 14 residues. V lost 4 bases and J 0 bases, leaving 10 bases between the germline ends. Germline CDR1 is LNHDA and CDR2 is SQIVND (reference sequence). The CDR3 DNA follows: TGTGCCAGTAGTACCCCCCGGAGCTCCTACGAGCAGTACTTC. Its protein is CASSTPRSSYEQYF.

This rearrangement joins TRBV10-3 to TRBJ2-3, with 13 bases fitting TRBD2. Germline CDR1 ENHRY, CDR2 SYGVKD. Germline trimming cut 3 bases from V and 1 base from J; bases unmatched to any gene: 4. The CDR3 extends over 17 amino acids. DNA for the CDR3: TGTGCCATCAGTGAACTAGCGGGGGGGCCTGGCACAGATACGCAGTATTTT. Residues: CAISELAGGPGTDTQYF.